This T cell receptor beta chain stems from a study of T cells in Graves' hyperthyroidism and ophthalmopathy. From germline, CDR1 is SGHTA and CDR2 FQGNSA. The CDR3 covers 14 residues. This clonotype was counted at least ten times. One end of the junction fails to match germline, which may point to a read error. RNA transcripts served as the template for amplifying TCR beta CDR3 regions. The HTBI primer set drove a first-round RT-PCR of the TCR CDR3. Via MiXCR, TCRdb re-called the multiplex PCR reads, giving one row per CDR3 protein. Among approximately 500,000 distinct CDR3 sequences, about half were seen once, and the ten largest hold around 7.7%.

The sample consisted of peripheral blood or thyroid tissue (not recorded which). This rearrangement joins TRBV7-2 to TRBJ2-7; D not certain. The receptor was derived from a woman under 30 with Graves' hyperthyroidism. This chain's CDR3 is CASNLSKGSIEQYF. In DNA form, the CDR3 reads TGTGCCAGCAACTTATCCAAGGGTTCAATCGAGCAGTACTTC.